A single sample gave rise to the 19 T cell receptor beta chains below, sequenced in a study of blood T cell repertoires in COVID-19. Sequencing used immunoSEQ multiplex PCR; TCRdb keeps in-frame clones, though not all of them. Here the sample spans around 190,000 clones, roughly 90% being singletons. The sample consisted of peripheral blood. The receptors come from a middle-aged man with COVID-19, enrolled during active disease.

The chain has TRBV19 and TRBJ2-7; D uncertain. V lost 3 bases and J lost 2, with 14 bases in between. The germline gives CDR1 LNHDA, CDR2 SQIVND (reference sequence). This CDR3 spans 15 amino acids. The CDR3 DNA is TGTGCCAGTAGTATTAGCAACGGCCCTACCTACGAGCAGTACTTC. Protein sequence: CASSISNGPTYEQYF.

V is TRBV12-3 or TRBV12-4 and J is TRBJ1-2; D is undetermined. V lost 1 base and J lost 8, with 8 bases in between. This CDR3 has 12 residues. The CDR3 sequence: CASSLGQRGYTF. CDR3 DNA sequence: TGTGCCAGCAGTTTAGGGCAGAGGGGCTACACCTTC.

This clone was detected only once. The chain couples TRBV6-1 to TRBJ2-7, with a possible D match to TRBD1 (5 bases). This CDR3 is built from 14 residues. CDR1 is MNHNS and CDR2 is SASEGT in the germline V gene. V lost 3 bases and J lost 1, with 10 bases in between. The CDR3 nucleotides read TGTGCCAGCAGTGAGATGGCAGGGTCCTACGAGCAGTACTTC. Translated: CASSEMAGSYEQYF.

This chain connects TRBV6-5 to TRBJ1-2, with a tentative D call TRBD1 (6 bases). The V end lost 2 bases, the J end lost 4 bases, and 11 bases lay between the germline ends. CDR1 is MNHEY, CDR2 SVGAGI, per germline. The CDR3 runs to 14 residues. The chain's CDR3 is CASSYVTGGYGYTF. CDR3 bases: TGTGCCAGCAGTTACGTGACAGGAGGCTATGGCTACACCTTC.

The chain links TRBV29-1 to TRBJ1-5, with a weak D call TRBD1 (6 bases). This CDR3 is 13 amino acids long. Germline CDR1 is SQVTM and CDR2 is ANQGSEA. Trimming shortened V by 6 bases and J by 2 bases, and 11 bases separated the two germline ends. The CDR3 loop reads CSVGAGRNQPQHF. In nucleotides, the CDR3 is TGCAGCGTGGGGGCGGGCCGCAATCAGCCCCAGCATTTT.

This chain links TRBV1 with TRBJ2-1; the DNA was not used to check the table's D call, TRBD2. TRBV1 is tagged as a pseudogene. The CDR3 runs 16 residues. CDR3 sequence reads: CTSSQRDSQTYNEQFF. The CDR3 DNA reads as TGCACCAGCAGCCAGCGGGACTCCCAGACCTACAATGAGCAGTTCTTC.

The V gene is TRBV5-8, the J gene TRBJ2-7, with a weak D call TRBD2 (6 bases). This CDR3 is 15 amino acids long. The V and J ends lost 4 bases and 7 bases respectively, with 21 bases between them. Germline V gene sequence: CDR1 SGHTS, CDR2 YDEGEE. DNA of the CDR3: TGTGCCAGCAGCCTGCCAAGCGGGCGCGGAGGGGAGCAGTACTTC. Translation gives CASSLPSGRGGEQYF.

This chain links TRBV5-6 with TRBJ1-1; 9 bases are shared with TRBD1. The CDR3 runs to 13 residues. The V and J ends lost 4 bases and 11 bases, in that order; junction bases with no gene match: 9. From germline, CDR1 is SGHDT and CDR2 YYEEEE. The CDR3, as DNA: TGTGCCAGCAGCCGGACCACGACAGGGGGGGCTTTCTTT. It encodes CASSRTTTGGAFF.

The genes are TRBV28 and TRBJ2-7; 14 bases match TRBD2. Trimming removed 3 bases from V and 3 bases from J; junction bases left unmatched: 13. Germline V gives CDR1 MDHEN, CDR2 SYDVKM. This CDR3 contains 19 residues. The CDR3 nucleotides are TGTGCCAGCAGTTTCCTCGGACTAGCGGGGGGCTCCCGAAGCTACGAGCAGTACTTC. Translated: CASSFLGLAGGSRSYEQYF.

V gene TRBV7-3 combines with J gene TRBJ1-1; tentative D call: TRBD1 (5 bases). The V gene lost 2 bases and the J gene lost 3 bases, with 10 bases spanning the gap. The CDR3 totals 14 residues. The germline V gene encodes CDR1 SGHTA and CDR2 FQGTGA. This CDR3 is CASSLGGGDTEAFF. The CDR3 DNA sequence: TGTGCCAGCAGCTTAGGGGGAGGGGACACTGAAGCTTTCTTT. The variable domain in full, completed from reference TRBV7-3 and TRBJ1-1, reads GAGVSQTPSNKVTEKGKYVELRCDPISGHTALYWYRQSLGQGPEFLIYFQGTGAADDSGLPNDRFFAVRPEGSVSTLKIQRTERGDSAVYLCASSLGGGDTEAFFGQGTRLTVV.

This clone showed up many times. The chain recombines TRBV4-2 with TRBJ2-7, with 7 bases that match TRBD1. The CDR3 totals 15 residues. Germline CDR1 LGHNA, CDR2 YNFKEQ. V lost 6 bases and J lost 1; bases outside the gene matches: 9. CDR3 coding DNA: TGTGCCAGCAGTACGACAGGGATCCAATCCTACGAGCAGTACTTC. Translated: CASSTTGIQSYEQYF.

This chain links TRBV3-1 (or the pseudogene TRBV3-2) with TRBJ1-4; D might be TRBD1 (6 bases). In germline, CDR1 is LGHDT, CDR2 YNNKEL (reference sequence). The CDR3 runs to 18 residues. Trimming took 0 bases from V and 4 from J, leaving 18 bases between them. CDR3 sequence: CASSQESGGGLLNEKLFF. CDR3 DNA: TGTGCCAGCAGCCAAGAGTCGGGCGGGGGGCTTCTTAATGAAAAACTGTTTTTT.

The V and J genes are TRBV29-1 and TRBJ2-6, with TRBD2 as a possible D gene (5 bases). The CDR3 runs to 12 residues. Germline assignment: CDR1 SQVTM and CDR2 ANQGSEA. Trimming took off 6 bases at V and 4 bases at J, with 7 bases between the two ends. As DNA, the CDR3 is TGCAGCGTCAGAGGGGGGGCCAACGTCCTGACTTTC. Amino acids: CSVRGGANVLTF.

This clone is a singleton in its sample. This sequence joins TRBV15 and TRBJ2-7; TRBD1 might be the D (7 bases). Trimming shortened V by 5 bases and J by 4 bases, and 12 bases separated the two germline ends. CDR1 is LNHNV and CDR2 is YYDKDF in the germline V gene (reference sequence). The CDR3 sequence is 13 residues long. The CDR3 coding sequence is TGTGCCACCAGCCAGGGGGGAGGATACGAGCAGTACTTC. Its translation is CATSQGGGYEQYF. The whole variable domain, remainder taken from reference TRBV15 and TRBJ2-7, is DAMVIQNPRYQVTQFGKPVTLSCSQTLNHNVMYWYQQKSSQAPKLLFHYYDKDFNNEADTPDNFQSRRPNTSFCFLDIRSPGLGDTAMYLCATSQGGGYEQYFGPGTRLTVT.

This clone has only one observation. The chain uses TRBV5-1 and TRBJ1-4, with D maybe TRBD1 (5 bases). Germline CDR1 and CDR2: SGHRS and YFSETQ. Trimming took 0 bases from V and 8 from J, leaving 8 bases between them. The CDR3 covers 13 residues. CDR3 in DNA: TGCGCCAGCAGCTTGGGACAGTTAGAAAAACTGTTTTTT. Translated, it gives CASSLGQLEKLFF. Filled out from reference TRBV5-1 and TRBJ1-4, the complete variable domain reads KAGVTQTPRYLIKTRGQQVTLSCSPISGHRSVSWYQQTPGQGLQFLFEYFSETQRNKGNFPGRFSGRQFSNSRSEMNVSTLELGDSALYLCASSLGQLEKLFFGSGTQLSVL.

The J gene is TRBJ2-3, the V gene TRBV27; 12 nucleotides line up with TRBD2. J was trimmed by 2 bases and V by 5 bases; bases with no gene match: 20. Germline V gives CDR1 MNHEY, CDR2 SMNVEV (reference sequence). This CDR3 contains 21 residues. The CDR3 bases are TGTGCCAGCAGTACCACCCACCCCCTAGCGGGAGGGCCCAAGATCACAGATACGCAGTATTTT. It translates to CASSTTHPLAGGPKITDTQYF.

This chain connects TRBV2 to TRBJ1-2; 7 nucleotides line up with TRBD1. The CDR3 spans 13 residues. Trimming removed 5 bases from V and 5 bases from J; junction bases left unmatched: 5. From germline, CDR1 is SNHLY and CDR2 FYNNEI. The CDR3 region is CASSRGQNYGYTF. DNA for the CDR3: TGTGCCAGCAGTAGGGGACAGAATTATGGCTACACCTTC.

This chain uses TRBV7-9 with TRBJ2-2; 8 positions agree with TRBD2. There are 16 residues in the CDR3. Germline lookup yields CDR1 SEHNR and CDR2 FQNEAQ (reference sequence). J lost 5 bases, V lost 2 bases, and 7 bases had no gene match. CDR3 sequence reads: CASSLLGGRRTGELFF. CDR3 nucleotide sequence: TGTGCCAGCAGCTTACTAGGCGGGAGGCGGACCGGGGAGCTGTTTTTT.

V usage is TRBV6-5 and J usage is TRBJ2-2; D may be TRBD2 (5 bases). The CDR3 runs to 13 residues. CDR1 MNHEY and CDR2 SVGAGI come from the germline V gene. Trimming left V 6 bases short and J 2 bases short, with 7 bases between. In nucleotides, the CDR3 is TGTGCCAGCAGGCGGGTCAACACCGGGGAGCTGTTTTTT. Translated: CASRRVNTGELFF.